This T cell receptor beta chain appears in the sequencing data of a study of shared clonotypes between healthy human individuals. The CDR3 runs to 15 residues. CDR1 GTSNPN and CDR2 SVGIG come from the germline V gene (reference sequence). V was shortened by 4 bases and J by 11 bases, with 24 bases between the two germline ends. The study used approximately 90 million PBMCs per unsorted sample for genomic DNA. This clone was seen a few times. Its antigen is not identified. General study findings and limits: Expectations were that clonotype sharing among donors would be affected by sequencing depth.

Template amounts of around 270 ng DNA, 25,000 to 30,000 T cell genomes, were employed in unsorted PBMC replicate PCRs. With ten immunoSEQ deep assay plates, unsorted PBMC DNA underwent sequencing. Measured with immunoSEQ multiplex PCR; TCRdb has only the in-frame clones, and not every one. The sample gives 520,000 or so clones, less than 85% of which show up once; over 10% is in the top ten. The J gene is TRBJ2-1, the V gene TRBV30; tentatively, D is TRBD1 or TRBD2 (6 bases each). The sample was PBMCs. The clonotype was recovered from a woman between 40 and 55 years old in good health. Some clones in this sample may be carry-over from other donors' samples. The CDR3 sequence is CAWTTGASVGGKQFF. CDR3 in DNA: TGTGCCTGGACCACGGGGGCTAGCGTGGGGGGAAAGCAGTTCTTC.